One sample yielded the 18 T cell receptor beta chains listed below, sequenced in a study of beta chain features in type 1 diabetes. The investigators reverse transcribed all of the isolated RNA, so they sequenced expressed TCRB transcripts. TCRdb keeps only in-frame clones here, not all; method: immunoSEQ multiplex PCR. The data show about 280,000 clones, about 15% seen once. The study's findings and limits: Moderate but significant shortening of TCRB CDR3s was recorded in all four CD4+ subsets from Type 1 diabetes patients.

Their antigens are not known. Sequences were obtained from naive CD4+ T cells from blood. The origin of the receptors is a man aged 18 to 30 with type 1 diabetes.

This clone was seen only a few times. The chain is built from TRBV9 and TRBJ1-1, with 7 bases that match TRBD1. The CDR3 consists of 15 residues. Germline V gene sequence: CDR1 SGDLS, CDR2 YYNGEE. J was trimmed by 0 bases and V by 1 base; bases with no gene match: 3. The CDR3 sequence is CASSVQGEMNTEAFF. CDR3 DNA sequence: TGTGCCAGCAGCGTACAGGGGGAGATGAACACTGAAGCTTTCTTT.

The gene calls are TRBV7-8 and TRBJ2-3; D uncertain. V was clipped by 1 base and J by 6 bases, with 5 bases between them. There are 12 residues in the CDR3. CDR1 and CDR2 from the germline V gene are SGHVS and FQNEAQ. The CDR3 DNA is TGTGCCAGCAGCTTAGGAGCGGATACGCAGTATTTT. Amino acid sequence: CASSLGADTQYF.

The genes are TRBV7-2 and TRBJ2-3; 8 bases align to TRBD2. V gave up 3 bases and J gave up 1 base; unmatched junction bases: 3. This CDR3 comprises 15 residues. The germline CDR1 and CDR2 sequences are SGHTA and FQGNSA. The CDR3 DNA follows: TGTGCCAGCAGCTTTCGGGGGGGTGGCACAGATACGCAGTATTTT. Its protein is CASSFRGGGTDTQYF.

This clone has a handful of counts. The genes are TRBV10-3 and TRBJ2-1; 13 bases align to TRBD2. Germline V gene lookup returns CDR1 ENHRY and CDR2 SYGVKD. The J segment lost 6 bases and the V segment lost 4 bases, leaving 0 bases of the junction unmatched. This CDR3 region has 14 residues. The CDR3 DNA is TGTGCCATCAGTGGGACTAGCGGGAGCAATGAGCAGTTCTTC. Amino acids: CAISGTSGSNEQFF.

This clone was counted only a few times. This rearrangement joins TRBV6-5 to TRBJ2-3; 9 bases fit TRBD1. Trimming cost V 5 bases and J 2 bases; bases outside gene matches: 2. The CDR3 runs to 14 residues. Per germline, CDR1 MNHEY and CDR2 SVGAGI. CDR3 loop: CASSRTGVTDTQYF. For the CDR3, the DNA is TGTGCCAGCAGTAGGACAGGGGTCACAGATACGCAGTATTTT.

The chain links TRBV2 to TRBJ2-3; D gene unclear. CDR1 is SNHLY, CDR2 FYNNEI, per germline. V was pared by 3 bases and J by 0 bases, with 4 bases between. This CDR3 comprises 13 residues. CDR3 nucleotides: TGTGCCAGCAGTGACAGGAGCACAGATACGCAGTATTTT. Amino acids: CASSDRSTDTQYF. The full variable domain, in which reference TRBV2 and TRBJ2-3 provide the parts outside the CDR3, is EPEVTQTPSHQVTQMGQEVILRCVPISNHLYFYWYRQILGQKVEFLVSFYNNEISEKSEIFDDQFSVERPDGSNFTLKIRSTKLEDSAMYFCASSDRSTDTQYFGPGTRLTVL.

V is TRBV6-5 and J is TRBJ1-2, with TRBD1 matching 7 bases. This CDR3 is built from 12 residues. The germline gives CDR1 MNHEY, CDR2 SVGAGI. Trimming at V came to 5 bases and at J to 7 bases, leaving 4 bases not matched to a gene. CDR3 amino acids: CASSRRQGGYTF. The CDR3, as DNA: TGTGCCAGCAGTCGAAGACAGGGTGGCTACACCTTC.

CDR3 sequence reads: CASRLGQENTEAFF. The CDR3, as DNA: TGTGCCAGCAGACTAGGACAGGAGAACACTGAAGCTTTCTTT. The rearrangement links TRBV7-9 to TRBJ1-1; TRBD1 agrees at 7 bases. Per germline, CDR1 SEHNR and CDR2 FQNEAQ (reference sequence). V shed 6 bases and J 1 base; nucleotides not matched to a gene: 5. This CDR3 spans 14 amino acids.

This rearrangement joins TRBV10-3 to TRBJ2-7, with a possible D match to TRBD1 (5 bases). Germline lookup yields CDR1 ENHRY and CDR2 SYGVKD. The CDR3 is 14 amino acids. V lost 10 bases to trimming and J lost 1 base, with 17 bases between them. As DNA, the CDR3 is TGTGCCACCCTACAGGCCTCAGGGTCCTACGAGCAGTACTTC. Translating gives CATLQASGSYEQYF.

This clone has a handful of counts. CDR3: CASSLAWERETQYF. The DNA of the CDR3 is TGTGCCAGCAGCTTAGCGTGGGAGAGGGAGACCCAGTACTTC. The chain carries TRBV11-2 and TRBJ2-5, with a weak D call TRBD2 (5 bases). The CDR3 runs 14 residues. V was trimmed by 1 base and J by 5 bases, leaving 11 bases between them. Germline values: CDR1 SGHAT, CDR2 FQNNGV.

This clone was picked up a small number of times. The J gene is TRBJ2-3, the V gene TRBV2, with 9 bases matching TRBD2. Germline CDR1 is SNHLY and CDR2 is FYNNEI. The CDR3 runs to 15 residues. Trimming at V came to 9 bases and at J to 12 bases, leaving 19 bases not matched to a gene. Here the CDR3 reads CASQGIAGVRNHQYF. The CDR3 DNA reads as TGTGCCAGTCAGGGTATAGCGGGAGTCCGCAACCATCAGTATTTT.

The chain is built from TRBV19 and TRBJ2-2, with D possibly TRBD2 on 6 matching bases. V lost 2 bases to trimming and J lost 0 bases, with 10 bases between them. Germline CDR1 reads LNHDA; CDR2 reads SQIVND (reference sequence). CDR3 length equals 16 residues. CDR3 nucleotides: TGTGCCAGTAGTATAAGAGGGACTTCGAACACCGGGGAGCTGTTTTTT. Protein sequence: CASSIRGTSNTGELFF.

V and J are TRBV28 and TRBJ2-7; unclear D gene. Germline CDR1 and CDR2: MDHEN and SYDVKM. This CDR3 is 15 amino acids long. V lost 1 base, J lost 0 bases, and 10 bases lay in between. CDR3 residues: CASSLSGHSSYEQYF. The CDR3 region has the DNA TGTGCCAGCAGTTTATCAGGCCACAGCTCCTACGAGCAGTACTTC.

This chain connects TRBV29-1 to TRBJ2-3; 9 nucleotides match TRBD1. J was trimmed by 4 bases and V by 4 bases; bases with no gene match: 0. The germline CDR1 and CDR2 sequences are SQVTM and ANQGSEA. CDR3 length: 12 residues. The CDR3 DNA reads TGCAGCGTTGGACAGGGGGCAGATACGCAGTATTTT. Amino acid sequence: CSVGQGADTQYF.

V gene TRBV5-1 combines with J gene TRBJ1-1, with TRBD1 matching 7 bases. CDR1 and CDR2 from the germline V gene are SGHRS and YFSETQ. The CDR3 covers 14 residues. The trim removed 3 bases at V and 6 bases at J, leaving 8 bases unmatched. The CDR3 bases are TGCGCCAGCAGCTCCGGGACAGTAAAGGCTGAAGCTTTCTTT. Protein sequence: CASSSGTVKAEAFF.

V is TRBV2 and J is TRBJ1-2; 8 bases match TRBD1. Germline assignment: CDR1 SNHLY and CDR2 FYNNEI. There are 14 residues in the CDR3. V gave up 8 bases and J gave up 0 bases; unmatched junction bases: 5. The CDR3 loop reads CASSGQGTNYGYTF. CDR3 DNA: TGTGCCAGCTCCGGACAGGGAACTAACTATGGCTACACCTTC.

J is TRBJ2-1 and V is TRBV19; 8 bases map to TRBD2. The germline V gene encodes CDR1 LNHDA and CDR2 SQIVND (reference sequence). The CDR3 covers 17 residues. V was pared by 8 bases and J by 1 base, with 13 bases of the junction left unmatched. The CDR3 sequence is CASSASGSMRSYNEQFF. Written as DNA, the CDR3 is TGTGCCAGTTCGGCCAGCGGGAGTATGAGGTCCTACAATGAGCAGTTCTTC.

This clone was recorded a few times. V usage is TRBV28 and J usage is TRBJ2-1; a weak D match, TRBD1 (6 bases). The length of the CDR3 is 14 residues. The V end was cut by 11 bases, the J end by 3 bases, with 17 bases between. Germline-derived CDR1 and CDR2 are MDHEN and SYDVKM. CDR3 nucleotides: TGTGCCCACTCCGGGGACAATGGCTACAATGAGCAGTTCTTC. It yields the protein CAHSGDNGYNEQFF.